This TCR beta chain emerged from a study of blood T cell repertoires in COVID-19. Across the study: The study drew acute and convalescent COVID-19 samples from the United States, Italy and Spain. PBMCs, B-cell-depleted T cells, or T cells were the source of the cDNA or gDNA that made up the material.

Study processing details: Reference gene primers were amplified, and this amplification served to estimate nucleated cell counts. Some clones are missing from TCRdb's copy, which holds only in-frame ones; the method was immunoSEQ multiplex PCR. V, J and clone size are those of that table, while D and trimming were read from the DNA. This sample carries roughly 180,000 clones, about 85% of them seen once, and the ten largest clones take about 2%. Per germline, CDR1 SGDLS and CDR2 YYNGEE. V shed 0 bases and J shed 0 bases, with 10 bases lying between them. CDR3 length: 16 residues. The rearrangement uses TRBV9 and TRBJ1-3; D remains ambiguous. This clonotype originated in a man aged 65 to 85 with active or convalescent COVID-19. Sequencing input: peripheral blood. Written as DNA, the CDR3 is TGTGCCAGCAGCGTAGGGCGTGCGGTCTCTGGAAACACCATATATTTT. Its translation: CASSVGRAVSGNTIYF.